This paragraph reports one T cell receptor (beta chain). The data originate from a study of blood T cells in healthy people across ages. This CDR3 comprises 14 residues. The germline CDR1 and CDR2 sequences are MDHEN and SYDVKM. A sample-barcoded 5' primer and a J-beta primer mix were used in a second PCR of about 7 to 11 cycles. A minimum of 2.5 million CDR3-containing paired-end reads was obtained for each sample. One entry per CDR3 protein results from TCRdb running MiXCR on the 5' RACE reads. This sample has over a million distinct CDR3 sequences, with 42% found just once. Aged roughly 6 to 90, donors were systemically healthy Caucasians from Russia. Every donor contributed around 10 milliliters of peripheral blood by blood draw.

The receptor was derived from a woman aged 18 to 35 in good health. The sample consisted of blood. This rearrangement joins TRBV28 to TRBJ2-1; TRBD2 aligns across 9 bases. The J call is doubtful: the DNA matches TRBJ2-7 better. The DNA for the CDR3 is TGTGCCACCCAAGGCGGGGGGGCGTACAATGAGCAGTACTTC. Translation gives CATQGGGAYNEQYF.